These 30 T cell receptor beta chains share one sample of origin, sequenced in a study of shared clonotypes between healthy human individuals. Assay: immunoSEQ multiplex PCR; the TCRdb copy retains only in-frame clones and omits some. Of 1,100,000 or so clones listed, 70% to 80% are singletons. Sequencing input: memory CD4+ T cells from PBMCs. Subset reported: CD45RA-negative fraction. These receptors were collected from a man in his late teens or twenties in good health. Some clones in this sample may be carry-over from other donors' samples.

The V gene is TRBV4-1, the J gene TRBJ2-7, with D possibly matching TRBD1 (5 bases). With 1 base removed from V and 2 bases from J, the gap between germline ends came to 12 bases. The CDR3 is 15 residues long. CDR1 is MGHRA and CDR2 is YSYEKL in the germline V gene. The CDR3 region has the DNA TGCGCCAGCAGCCAAGTTGGCAGGGCCCCCTACGAGCAGTACTTC. It yields the protein CASSQVGRAPYEQYF.

The chain links TRBV5-1 to TRBJ2-5, with 11 positions matching TRBD2. The CDR3 has 18 amino acids. Germline loops: CDR1 SGHRS, CDR2 YFSETQ. V was clipped by 2 bases and J by 4 bases; unmatched bases: 13. The CDR3 coding sequence is TGCGCCAGCAGCTTCTCACGGTTGGGGCTAGCGGGAGGAGAGACCCAGTACTTC. Translating it yields CASSFSRLGLAGGETQYF.

V and J are TRBV5-1 and TRBJ1-1; 9 bases align to TRBD1. This CDR3 comprises 15 residues. Germline-derived CDR1 and CDR2 are SGHRS and YFSETQ. Losses at the gene ends were 2 bases for V and 1 base for J; bases not matched to a gene: 3. This CDR3 reads CASSFMGQGNTEAFF. CDR3 DNA sequence: TGCGCCAGCAGCTTTATGGGACAGGGGAACACTGAAGCTTTCTTT.

This rearrangement joins TRBV28 to TRBJ1-5; D is unclear. The V gene lost 1 base and the J gene lost 6 bases, with 10 bases spanning the gap. Germline loops: CDR1 MDHEN, CDR2 SYDVKM. This CDR3 is 14 amino acids long. The CDR3 nucleotides read TGTGCCAGCAGTTTATTAGGGCTCGCTCAGCCCCAGCATTTT. It specifies CASSLLGLAQPQHF.

This chain joins TRBV10-3 and TRBJ2-1; D may correspond to TRBD1 or TRBD2 (6 bases each). CDR3 size: 14 residues. Trimming pared 8 bases from V and 7 bases from J, leaving 18 bases between. CDR1 ENHRY and CDR2 SYGVKD come from the germline V gene. CDR3 nucleotide sequence: TGTGCCATCGGTATCGGGGGCAGGGTGAATGAGCAGTTCTTC. Residues: CAIGIGGRVNEQFF.

DNA for the CDR3: TGTGCCAGCAGTCGACAGGGGTGGGGGGGTGCTGAAGCTTTCTTT. It yields the protein CASSRQGWGGAEAFF. The rearrangement links TRBV6-5 to TRBJ1-1, with TRBD1 matching 8 bases. Per germline, CDR1 MNHEY and CDR2 SVGAGI. This CDR3 has 15 residues. The junction had 11 bases not matched to a gene; V was cut back by 5 bases and J by 6 bases.

Remarks on this clone: A far larger clone is a single base away, which makes a read error likely. The DNA for the CDR3 is TGTGCCAGCAGCTTCCTGAACACCGGGGAGCTGTTTTTT. It specifies CASSFLNTGELFF. This chain uses TRBV13 with TRBJ2-2, with unresolved D. Trimming took off 3 bases at V and 1 base at J, with 3 bases between the two ends. The length of the CDR3 is 13 residues. CDR1 PRHDT and CDR2 FYEKMQ come from the germline V gene (reference sequence). The whole variable domain, remainder taken from reference TRBV13 and TRBJ2-2, is AAGVIQSPRHLIKEKRETATLKCYPIPRHDTVYWYQQGPGQDPQFLISFYEKMQSDKGSIPDRFSAQQFSDYHSELNMSSLELGDSALYFCASSFLNTGELFFGEGSRLTVL.

V gene TRBV5-4 combines with J gene TRBJ1-1; no firm D call. The CDR3 is 15 residues long. Trimming pared 4 bases from V and 0 bases from J, leaving 13 bases between. The germline gives CDR1 SGHNT, CDR2 YYREEE (reference sequence). Written as DNA, the CDR3 is TGTGCCAGCAGCAGTAAAACAGTGCTGAACACTGAAGCTTTCTTT. This codes for CASSSKTVLNTEAFF.

This clone appeared a single time. V is TRBV5-1 and J is TRBJ2-7, with D maybe TRBD2 (6 bases). In germline, CDR1 is SGHRS, CDR2 YFSETQ. V was cut by 1 base and J by 3 bases, with 17 bases left in between. This CDR3 has 16 residues. The DNA of the CDR3 is TGCGCCAGCAGCTTGAGGGTAGGAGGGAGGATCTACGAGCAGTACTTC. Its translation is CASSLRVGGRIYEQYF.

The chain recombines TRBV29-1 with TRBJ1-1; D unclear. V lost 6 bases to trimming and J lost 1 base, with 12 bases between them. The CDR3 sequence is 13 residues long. Germline V gives CDR1 SQVTM, CDR2 ANQGSEA. DNA of the CDR3: TGCAGCGTACAAAGAGGAGGGAACACTGAAGCTTTCTTT. It yields the protein CSVQRGGNTEAFF.

This chain connects TRBV28 to TRBJ1-5; no clear D. Trimming left V 4 bases short and J 9 bases short, with 31 bases between. Germline V gene sequence: CDR1 MDHEN, CDR2 SYDVKM. The CDR3 totals 19 residues. The CDR3 DNA is TGTGCCAGCAGTTCGGCCGTGAGCAGCCCGCTCAATCGACGGGCGCCCCAGCATTTT. Its protein product is CASSSAVSSPLNRRAPQHF.

This clone was seen only a few times. The sample has other DNA sequences that encode this CDR3 too. V is TRBV5-1 and J is TRBJ1-1, with D perhaps matching TRBD1 (5 bases). This CDR3 is 14 amino acids long. Germline-derived CDR1 and CDR2 are SGHRS and YFSETQ. Trimming shortened V by 1 base and J by 3 bases, and 10 bases separated the two germline ends. The CDR3 DNA is TGCGCCAGCAGCTTGCAGGGTGGGGACACTGAAGCTTTCTTT. Residues: CASSLQGGDTEAFF.

Regarding this clone: Other DNA sequences in the same sample also yield this CDR3. This chain uses TRBV28 with TRBJ2-1; D is unclear. Trimming removed 3 bases at V and 3 bases at J, with 3 bases between. The CDR3 has 12 amino acids. The germline V gene has CDR1 MDHEN and CDR2 SYDVKM. The CDR3 reads CASSFSYNEQFF. CDR3 nucleotides: TGTGCCAGCAGTTTCAGCTACAATGAGCAGTTCTTC.

V gene TRBV30 combines with J gene TRBJ2-1, with 8 bases aligning to TRBD2. In germline, CDR1 is GTSNPN, CDR2 SVGIG (reference sequence). The ends lost 0 bases at V and 10 bases at J; junction bases unmatched: 8. The CDR3 totals 14 residues. The CDR3 reads CAWSVVAGGREQFF. The DNA of the CDR3 is TGTGCCTGGAGTGTAGTGGCGGGAGGTCGGGAGCAGTTCTTC. Filled out from reference TRBV30 and TRBJ2-1, the complete variable domain reads SQTIHQWPATLVQPVGSPLSLECTVEGTSNPNLYWYRQAAGRGLQLLFYSVGIGQISSEVPQNLSASRPQDRQFILSSKKLLLSDSGFYLCAWSVVAGGREQFFGPGTRLTVL.

V and J are TRBV18 and TRBJ1-3; D not certain. The germline V and J ends were trimmed by 3 bases and 9 bases, with 12 bases remaining between them. Germline CDR1 reads KGHSH; CDR2 reads LQKENI. The CDR3 sequence is 13 residues long. The CDR3 bases are TGTGCCAGCTCACCCTCCGGGTGGAGCACCATATATTTT. It translates to CASSPSGWSTIYF.

This clone has only a few counts. The chain couples TRBV7-2 to TRBJ1-3, with 8 bases aligning to TRBD1. V dropped 4 bases and J dropped 4; count of bases not matched to a gene: 6. Germline lookup yields CDR1 SGHTA and CDR2 FQGNSA. The CDR3 contains 15 residues. CDR3 in DNA: TGTGCCAGCAGCTACCAAGGACAGGGCGGAAACACCATATATTTT. Residues: CASSYQGQGGNTIYF.

The rearrangement uses TRBV28 and TRBJ1-2; 7 bases are shared with TRBD1. J lost 4 bases, V lost 1 base, and 3 bases had no gene match. Looked up from germline, CDR1 is MDHEN and CDR2 is SYDVKM. This CDR3 has 14 amino acids. The CDR3: CASSLYGQAYGYTF. The CDR3 DNA follows: TGTGCCAGCAGTTTATATGGACAGGCCTATGGCTACACCTTC.

As concerns this clone: Other DNA sequences in the sample encode the same CDR3. CDR3 protein: CASSPDSGANVLTF. The CDR3 nucleotides read TGCGCCAGCAGCCCAGACTCTGGGGCCAACGTCCTGACTTTC. The V gene is TRBV5-1, the J gene TRBJ2-6, with D uncertain. V was pared by 4 bases and J by 0 bases, with 5 bases between. The CDR3 length is 14 residues. The germline CDR1 and CDR2 sequences are SGHRS and YFSETQ. Variable domain in full (rest from reference TRBV5-1 and TRBJ2-6): KAGVTQTPRYLIKTRGQQVTLSCSPISGHRSVSWYQQTPGQGLQFLFEYFSETQRNKGNFPGRFSGRQFSNSRSEMNVSTLELGDSALYLCASSPDSGANVLTFGAGSRLTVL.

This chain joins TRBV19 and TRBJ1-1, with a tentative D call TRBD1 (5 bases). Germline V gives CDR1 LNHDA, CDR2 SQIVND (reference sequence). This CDR3 contains 15 residues. The ends were cut back, 4 bases at V and 7 bases at J, with 19 bases in the middle. This CDR3 reads CASSRQGVTSLEAFF. The CDR3 DNA is TGTGCCAGTAGTAGGCAAGGGGTAACATCCCTTGAAGCTTTCTTT.

The genes are TRBV7-2 and TRBJ1-2; tentatively, D is TRBD1 (5 bases). Germline-derived CDR1 and CDR2 are SGHTA and FQGNSA. This CDR3 is built from 15 residues. The germline V and J ends were trimmed by 1 base and 4 bases, with 13 bases remaining between them. CDR3 in DNA: TGTGCCAGCAGCTTAGAAGCAGGGCAACCCTATGGCTACACCTTC. Its translation: CASSLEAGQPYGYTF.

This clone was found a few times. At the DNA level, this CDR3 is encoded by other sequences in the same sample as well. V gene TRBV5-1 combines with J gene TRBJ1-1, with 8 bases aligning to TRBD1. With V trimmed by 4 bases and J by 1 base, 3 bases remained unmatched. The CDR3 loop spans 14 amino acids. Germline V CDR1 and CDR2: SGHRS, YFSETQ. CDR3: CASSPGTGNTEAFF. The CDR3 DNA reads TGCGCCAGCAGCCCGGGGACAGGGAACACTGAAGCTTTCTTT.

V and J are TRBV29-1 and TRBJ2-1; D not certain. From germline, CDR1 is SQVTM and CDR2 ANQGSEA. The CDR3 runs to 10 residues. Trimming stripped 7 bases from V and 9 bases from J, with 10 bases between. The CDR3 DNA is TGCAGCGAGTCTCGCGGTGAGCAGTTCTTC. It yields the protein CSESRGEQFF.

This chain joins TRBV7-2 and TRBJ2-7; tentatively, D is TRBD1 (6 bases). Germline V lookup: CDR1 SGHTA, CDR2 FQGNSA. The CDR3 spans 17 residues. The germline V and J ends were trimmed by 5 bases and 3 bases, with 23 bases remaining between them. The CDR3 nucleotides read TGTGCCAGCAGCCCCCGGGACAATCTCTTAGGTCGCTACGAGCAGTACTTC. Encoded protein: CASSPRDNLLGRYEQYF.

This clone has only one observation. This chain connects TRBV4-1 to TRBJ2-2, with unresolved D. Trimming removed 0 bases from V and 6 bases from J, with 11 bases in between. This CDR3 is built from 15 residues. The germline gives CDR1 MGHRA, CDR2 YSYEKL. As DNA, the CDR3 is TGCGCCAGCAGCCAAGATCCCCAGAGTCCCGGGGAGCTGTTTTTT. Its protein product is CASSQDPQSPGELFF.

In this sample, this clone turned up a few times. V gene TRBV28 combines with J gene TRBJ2-2, with D possibly being TRBD1 or TRBD2 (6 bases each). The CDR3 extends over 16 amino acids. From germline, CDR1 is MDHEN and CDR2 SYDVKM. V lost 5 bases to trimming and J lost 0 bases, with 13 bases between them. CDR3 bases: TGTGCCAGCAGTCGATGGGGGGCCTCGAACACCGGGGAGCTGTTTTTT. It codes for CASSRWGASNTGELFF.

The rearrangement uses TRBV11-2 and TRBJ2-3, with 8 bases aligning to TRBD1. CDR1 is SGHAT and CDR2 is FQNNGV in the germline V gene. The CDR3 runs 16 residues. After removal of 4 bases from V and 2 bases from J, the junction contained 8 bases not matched to a gene. The CDR3 region has the DNA TGTGCCAGCAGCTCCCGACAGGGGAGTGTCACAGATACGCAGTATTTT. The encoded protein is CASSSRQGSVTDTQYF.

This clone appeared a few times. The chain is built from TRBV7-9 and TRBJ2-5; TRBD1 might be the D (7 bases). The J call could be wrong; TRBJ2-7 is a better fit for the DNA end. The CDR3 is made up of 16 amino acids. Per the germline V gene, CDR1 is SEHNR and CDR2 is FQNEAQ (reference sequence). CDR3 DNA: TGTGCCAGCAGCGCCCTGGGGGGACAGCGGACGAGCGAGCAGTACTTC. Amino acid sequence: CASSALGGQRTSEQYF.

In its sample, this clone was seen a few times. This chain connects TRBV4-1 to TRBJ2-4, with 10 positions matching TRBD1. This CDR3 comprises 17 residues. The ends lost 3 bases at V and 3 bases at J; junction bases unmatched: 8. Germline-derived CDR1 and CDR2 are MGHRA and YSYEKL. As DNA, the CDR3 is TGCGCCAGCAGCCAGATTGGGACAGGGGTAGGCAAAAACATTCAGTACTTC. Translated, it gives CASSQIGTGVGKNIQYF.

The chain links TRBV7-9 to TRBJ2-7, with D perhaps assigned TRBD1 or TRBD2 (5 bases each). CDR1 is SEHNR, CDR2 FQNEAQ, per germline (reference sequence). V dropped 4 bases and J dropped 4 bases, with 20 bases sitting between them. The CDR3 is 16 amino acids. CDR3 loop: CASSYSRRDGGYEQYF. CDR3 DNA: TGTGCCAGCAGCTACAGCCGCCGGGACGGCGGATACGAGCAGTACTTC.

This clone was counted ten times or more. The J gene is TRBJ2-2, the V gene TRBV7-2; 8 positions match TRBD2. V shed 2 bases, J shed 3 bases, and the junction held 5 bases outside the gene matches. The CDR3 is 16 amino acids. Per germline, CDR1 SGHTA and CDR2 FQGNSA. Here the CDR3 reads CASSLYSGSYTGELFF. The CDR3 nucleotides read TGTGCCAGCAGCTTATACAGCGGGAGTTACACCGGGGAGCTGTTTTTT.